The next 3 T cell receptor beta chains were all read from a single sample in a study of T cells in Graves' hyperthyroidism and ophthalmopathy. Amplification targeted TCR beta CDR3 regions from RNA transcripts. The TCR CDR3 was amplified in a first-round RT-PCR using the HTBI primer set. TCRdb reprocessed the multiplex PCR reads via MiXCR and lists one record per CDR3 protein. This sample has 550,000 to 700,000 distinct CDR3 sequences, with roughly 50% found just once. Sequenced: peripheral blood or thyroid tissue (not recorded which). The source of these receptors is an adult woman with Graves' disease, either hyperthyroidism or ophthalmopathy (not recorded which).

The chain combines TRBV6-1 with TRBJ1-2, with D possibly being TRBD1 (5 bases). The germline gives CDR1 MNHNS, CDR2 SASEGT. Trimming shortened V by 7 bases and J by 0 bases, and 18 bases separated the two germline ends. This CDR3 is 16 amino acids long. The CDR3 loop reads CASMPPWGGANYGYTF. The DNA for the CDR3 is TGTGCCAGCATGCCACCTTGGGGGGGAGCTAACTATGGCTACACCTTC.

The chain uses TRBV28 and TRBJ2-7; 7 bases fit TRBD1. This CDR3 comprises 17 residues. V lost 5 bases, J lost 4 bases, and 17 bases stayed unmatched. Germline CDR1 MDHEN, CDR2 SYDVKM. The CDR3 loop reads CASSLFPRTGILYEQYF. CDR3 DNA sequence: TGTGCCAGCAGTCTCTTCCCTAGGACAGGTATTTTGTACGAGCAGTACTTC.

The chain recombines TRBV3-1 with TRBJ1-4; unclear D gene. V gave up 1 base and J gave up 7 bases, with 13 bases separating them. Germline V CDR1 and CDR2: LGHDT, YNNKEL (reference sequence). This CDR3 spans 15 amino acids. The CDR3, as DNA: TGTGCCAGCAGCCAAGGGTCGCACCGGCCTGAAAAACTGTTTTTT. It yields the protein CASSQGSHRPEKLFF.